The subject of this entry is one T cell receptor (beta chain). J gave up 8 bases and V 4 bases, and 14 bases lay outside the gene matches. The germline V gene encodes CDR1 SGDLS and CDR2 YYNGEE. The CDR3 length is 18 residues. The sample belongs to a study of blood T cell repertoires in COVID-19. Libraries were prepared by immunoSEQ multiplex PCR; TCRdb keeps only in-frame clonotypes and omits some of them. There are roughly 120,000 clones in the sample; 65% to 80% occur only once, and 2.5% to 3% lies in the top ten. Source material: peripheral blood. The TCR originated in a man over 45 with acute or convalescent COVID-19. This chain links TRBV9 with TRBJ2-1, with 14 positions matching TRBD2. This CDR3 is CASSLEPGTSGSGDEQFF. In DNA, the CDR3 is TGTGCCAGCAGCTTGGAACCCGGGACTAGCGGGAGTGGGGATGAGCAGTTCTTC.